The T cell receptor beta chain under discussion was sequenced for a study of blood T cell repertoires in COVID-19. Overall study context: Collection of acute and convalescent COVID-19 samples took place in the United States, Italy and Spain. T cells, B-cell-depleted T cells, or PBMCs supplied cDNA or gDNA.

In germline, CDR1 is SNHLY, CDR2 FYNNEI. Losses at the gene ends were 0 bases for V and 2 bases for J; bases not matched to a gene: 2. The CDR3 covers 15 residues. Participants were aged about 18 to 95 years, lived in 24 US areas, and enrolled virtually. In the authors' workflow: Counts of nucleated cells, estimated from reference gene primer amplification, were obtained. Assay used: immunoSEQ multiplex PCR; TCRdb lists only in-frame clones, some missing. V and J calls and clone size are as listed in that table; D and trimming were resolved from the DNA. The table records about 400,000 clones, 70% to 90% of them present only once.

The TCR sequence derives from a woman aged 25 to 45 with acute COVID-19. The gene calls are TRBV2 and TRBJ1-2; 8 bases align to TRBD1. The sample taken for sequencing was PBMCs or T cells enriched from blood (not recorded which). The CDR3 protein is CASSEASGGNYGYTF. CDR3 nucleotides: TGTGCCAGCAGTGAAGCATCAGGGGGCAACTATGGCTACACCTTC.